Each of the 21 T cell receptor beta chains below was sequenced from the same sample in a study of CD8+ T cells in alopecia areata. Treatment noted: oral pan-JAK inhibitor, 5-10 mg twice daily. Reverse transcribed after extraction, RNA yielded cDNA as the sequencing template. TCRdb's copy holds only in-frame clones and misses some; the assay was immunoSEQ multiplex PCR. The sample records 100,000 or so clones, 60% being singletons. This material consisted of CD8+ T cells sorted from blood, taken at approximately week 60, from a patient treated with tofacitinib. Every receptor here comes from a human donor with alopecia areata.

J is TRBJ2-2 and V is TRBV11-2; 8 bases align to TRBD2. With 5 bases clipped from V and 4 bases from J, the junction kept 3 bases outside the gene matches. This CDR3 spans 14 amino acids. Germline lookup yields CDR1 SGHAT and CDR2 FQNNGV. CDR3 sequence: CASSGRGGTGELFF. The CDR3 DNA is TGTGCCAGCAGCGGCCGGGGGGGCACCGGGGAGCTGTTTTTT.

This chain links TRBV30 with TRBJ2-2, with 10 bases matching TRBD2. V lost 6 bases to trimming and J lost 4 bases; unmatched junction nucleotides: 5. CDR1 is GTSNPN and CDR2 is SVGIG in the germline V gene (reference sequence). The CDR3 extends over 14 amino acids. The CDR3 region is CACLAGGGTGELFF. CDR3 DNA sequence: TGTGCCTGTTTAGCGGGGGGCGGCACCGGGGAGCTGTTTTTT. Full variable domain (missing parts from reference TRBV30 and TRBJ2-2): SQTIHQWPATLVQPVGSPLSLECTVEGTSNPNLYWYRQAAGRGLQLLFYSVGIGQISSEVPQNLSASRPQDRQFILSSKKLLLSDSGFYLCACLAGGGTGELFFGEGSRLTVL.

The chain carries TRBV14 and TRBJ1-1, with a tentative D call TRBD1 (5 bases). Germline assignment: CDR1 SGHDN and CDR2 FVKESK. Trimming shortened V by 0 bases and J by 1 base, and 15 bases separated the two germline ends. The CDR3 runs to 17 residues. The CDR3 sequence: CASSQEGLRIANTEAFF. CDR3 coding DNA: TGTGCCAGCAGCCAAGAGGGGCTGCGGATCGCGAACACTGAAGCTTTCTTT.

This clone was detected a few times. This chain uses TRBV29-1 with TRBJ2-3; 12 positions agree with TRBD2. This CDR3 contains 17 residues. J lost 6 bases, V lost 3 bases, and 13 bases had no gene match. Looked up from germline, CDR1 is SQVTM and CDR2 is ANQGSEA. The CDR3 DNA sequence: TGCAGCGTTGATGGGCTAGCGGGGGGGAACCACGGGGATACGCAGTATTTT. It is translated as CSVDGLAGGNHGDTQYF.

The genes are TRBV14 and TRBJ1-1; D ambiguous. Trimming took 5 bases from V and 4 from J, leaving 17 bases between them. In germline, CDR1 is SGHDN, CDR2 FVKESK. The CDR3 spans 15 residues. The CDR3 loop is CASSSDLGEVTEAFF. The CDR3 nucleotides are TGTGCCAGCAGCTCCGACTTGGGAGAAGTCACTGAAGCTTTCTTT.

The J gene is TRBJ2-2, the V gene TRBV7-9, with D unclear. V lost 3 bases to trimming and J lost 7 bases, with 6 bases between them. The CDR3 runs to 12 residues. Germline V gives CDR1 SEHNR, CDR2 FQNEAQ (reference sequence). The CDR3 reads CASSFTNGELFF. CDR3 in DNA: TGTGCCAGCAGCTTCACAAACGGGGAGCTGTTTTTT.

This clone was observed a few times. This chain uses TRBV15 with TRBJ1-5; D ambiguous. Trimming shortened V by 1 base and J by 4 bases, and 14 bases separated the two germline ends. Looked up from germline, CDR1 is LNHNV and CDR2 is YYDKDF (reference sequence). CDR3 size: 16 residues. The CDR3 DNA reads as TGTGCCACCAGCAGAGTCATTGACGGAGGTAATCAGCCCCAGCATTTT. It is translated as CATSRVIDGGNQPQHF. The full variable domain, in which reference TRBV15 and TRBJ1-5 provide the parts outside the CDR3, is DAMVIQNPRYQVTQFGKPVTLSCSQTLNHNVMYWYQQKSSQAPKLLFHYYDKDFNNEADTPDNFQSRRPNTSFCFLDIRSPGLGDTAMYLCATSRVIDGGNQPQHFGDGTRLSIL.

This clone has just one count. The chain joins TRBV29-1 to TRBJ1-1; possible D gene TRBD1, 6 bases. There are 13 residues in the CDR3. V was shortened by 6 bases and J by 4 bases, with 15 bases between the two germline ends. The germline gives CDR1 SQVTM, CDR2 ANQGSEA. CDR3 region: CSVGRGASTEAFF. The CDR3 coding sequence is TGCAGCGTGGGGCGGGGGGCGAGCACTGAAGCTTTCTTT.

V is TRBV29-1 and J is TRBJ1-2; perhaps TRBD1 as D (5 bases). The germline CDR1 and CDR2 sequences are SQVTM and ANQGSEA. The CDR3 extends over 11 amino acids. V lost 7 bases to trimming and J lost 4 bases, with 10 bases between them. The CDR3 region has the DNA TGCAGCGACGACAGCGTCTATGGCTACACCTTC. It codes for CSDDSVYGYTF.

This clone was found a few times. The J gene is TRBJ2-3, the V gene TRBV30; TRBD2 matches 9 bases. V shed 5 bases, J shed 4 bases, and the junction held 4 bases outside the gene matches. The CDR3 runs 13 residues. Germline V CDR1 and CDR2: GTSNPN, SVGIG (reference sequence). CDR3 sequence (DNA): TGTGCCTGGGCGGGGGGGCATGCAGATACGCAGTATTTT. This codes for CAWAGGHADTQYF.

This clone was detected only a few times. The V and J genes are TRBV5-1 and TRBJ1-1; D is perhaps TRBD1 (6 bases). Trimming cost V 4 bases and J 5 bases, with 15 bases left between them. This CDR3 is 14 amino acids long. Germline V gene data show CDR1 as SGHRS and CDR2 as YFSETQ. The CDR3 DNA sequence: TGCGCCAGCAGCCTGGACATGCAGGGGACTGAAGCTTTCTTT. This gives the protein CASSLDMQGTEAFF. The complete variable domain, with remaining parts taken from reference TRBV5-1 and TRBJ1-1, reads KAGVTQTPRYLIKTRGQQVTLSCSPISGHRSVSWYQQTPGQGLQFLFEYFSETQRNKGNFPGRFSGRQFSNSRSEMNVSTLELGDSALYLCASSLDMQGTEAFFGQGTRLTVV.

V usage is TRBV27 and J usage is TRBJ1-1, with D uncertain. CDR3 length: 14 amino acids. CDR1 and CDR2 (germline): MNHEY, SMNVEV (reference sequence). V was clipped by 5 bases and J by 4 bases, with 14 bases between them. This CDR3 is CASSPNLGSTEAFF. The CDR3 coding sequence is TGTGCCAGCAGTCCGAACCTAGGGAGCACTGAAGCTTTCTTT.

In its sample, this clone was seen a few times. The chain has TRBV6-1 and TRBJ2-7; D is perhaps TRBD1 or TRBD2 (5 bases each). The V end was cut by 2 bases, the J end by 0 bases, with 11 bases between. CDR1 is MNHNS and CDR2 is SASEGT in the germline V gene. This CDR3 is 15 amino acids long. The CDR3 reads CASSELTGGSYEQYF. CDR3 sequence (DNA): TGTGCCAGCAGTGAACTAACAGGAGGCTCCTACGAGCAGTACTTC.

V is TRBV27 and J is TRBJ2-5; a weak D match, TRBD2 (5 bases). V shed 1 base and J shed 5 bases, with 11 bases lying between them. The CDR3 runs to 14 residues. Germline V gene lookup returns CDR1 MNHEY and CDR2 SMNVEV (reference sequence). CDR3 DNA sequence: TGTGCCAGCAGTTTATGGCCTGGGGAGGAGACCCAGTACTTC. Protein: CASSLWPGEETQYF.

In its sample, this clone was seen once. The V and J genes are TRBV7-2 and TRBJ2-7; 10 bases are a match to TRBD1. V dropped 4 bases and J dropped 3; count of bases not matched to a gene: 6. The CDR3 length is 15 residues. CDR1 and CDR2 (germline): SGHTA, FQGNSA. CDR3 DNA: TGTGCCAGCAGCTACCTCGGGACAGGGGACTACGAGCAGTACTTC. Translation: CASSYLGTGDYEQYF. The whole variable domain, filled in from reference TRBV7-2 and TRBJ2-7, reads GAGVSQSPSNKVTEKGKDVELRCDPISGHTALYWYRQSLGQGLEFLIYFQGNSAPDKSGLPSDRFSAERTGGSVSTLTIQRTQQEDSAVYLCASSYLGTGDYEQYFGPGTRLTVT.

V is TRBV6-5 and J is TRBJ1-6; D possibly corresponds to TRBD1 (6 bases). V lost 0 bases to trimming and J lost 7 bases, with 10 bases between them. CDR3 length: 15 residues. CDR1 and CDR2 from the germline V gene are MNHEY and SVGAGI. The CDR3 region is CASSYSRTVNSPLHF. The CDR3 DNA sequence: TGTGCCAGCAGTTACTCGAGGACAGTCAATTCACCCCTCCACTTT.

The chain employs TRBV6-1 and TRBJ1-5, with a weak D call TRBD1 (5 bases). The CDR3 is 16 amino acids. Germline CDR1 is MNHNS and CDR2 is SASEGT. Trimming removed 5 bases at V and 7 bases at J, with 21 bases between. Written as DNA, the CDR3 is TGTGCCAGCAGTAAAGGGACCGTCGATATCTGGCAGCCCCAGCATTTT. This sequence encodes CASSKGTVDIWQPQHF.

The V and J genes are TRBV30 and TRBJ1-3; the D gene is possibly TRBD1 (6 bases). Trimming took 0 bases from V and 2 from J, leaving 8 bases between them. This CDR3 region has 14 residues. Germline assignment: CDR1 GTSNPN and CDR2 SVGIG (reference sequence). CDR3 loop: CAWSVGTTGNTIYF. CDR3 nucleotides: TGTGCCTGGAGTGTCGGGACAACTGGAAACACCATATATTTT. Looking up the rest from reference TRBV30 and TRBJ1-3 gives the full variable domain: SQTIHQWPATLVQPVGSPLSLECTVEGTSNPNLYWYRQAAGRGLQLLFYSVGIGQISSEVPQNLSASRPQDRQFILSSKKLLLSDSGFYLCAWSVGTTGNTIYFGEGSWLTVV.

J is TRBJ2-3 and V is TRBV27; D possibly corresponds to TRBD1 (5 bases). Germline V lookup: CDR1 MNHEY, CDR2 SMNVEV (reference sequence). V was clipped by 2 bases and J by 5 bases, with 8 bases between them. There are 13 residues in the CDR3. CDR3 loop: CASSLITGDTQYF. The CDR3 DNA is TGTGCCAGCAGTTTAATCACAGGAGATACGCAGTATTTT.

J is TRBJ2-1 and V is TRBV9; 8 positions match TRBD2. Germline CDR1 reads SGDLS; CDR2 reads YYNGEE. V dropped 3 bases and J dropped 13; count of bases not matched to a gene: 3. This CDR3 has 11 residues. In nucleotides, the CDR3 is TGTGCCAGCAGCGAGCGGGGGCAACAGTTCTTC. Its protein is CASSERGQQFF.

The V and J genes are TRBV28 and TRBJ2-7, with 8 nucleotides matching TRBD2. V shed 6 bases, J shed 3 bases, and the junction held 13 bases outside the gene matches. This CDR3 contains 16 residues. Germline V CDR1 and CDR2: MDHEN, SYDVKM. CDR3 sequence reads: CASSPIVTSGRYEQYF. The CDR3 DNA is TGTGCCAGCAGCCCTATAGTTACTAGCGGACGCTACGAGCAGTACTTC. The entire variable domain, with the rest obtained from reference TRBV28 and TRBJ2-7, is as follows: DVKVTQSSRYLVKRTGEKVFLECVQDMDHENMFWYRQDPGLGLRLIYFSYDVKMKEKGDIPEGYSVSREKKERFSLILESASTNQTSMYLCASSPIVTSGRYEQYFGPGTRLTVT.